This T cell receptor (beta chain) derives from a study of cytomegalovirus exposure and HLA in healthy donors. Study-wide findings and caveats: Segments of the TCR beta V type were, in most cases, productive about 87% or about 30% of the time in an earlier analysis. Several V segments, TRBV6-2 and TRBV6-3 among them, could not be told apart and were dropped. As a later analysis showed, several of the most significant clusters appeared to be linked to common viral pathogens. A missense DCLRE1C variant was associated with V- and J-gene trimming of TCR beta chains in a later analysis, and an independent cohort replicated the association.

This clone was seen just once. No antigen is known for it. V trimming: 5 bases; J trimming: 9 bases; junction bases outside the gene matches: 2. Germline values: CDR1 SGHRS, CDR2 YFSETQ. This CDR3 spans 11 amino acids. PCR primers comprised 60 Vbeta and 13 Jbeta primers. Measured with immunoSEQ multiplex PCR; TCRdb has only the in-frame clones, and not every one. The sample consists of around 300,000 clones, over 85% of them appearing once. Sequencing was done on a sample of PBMCs. This clonotype was obtained from a woman younger than 30 in good health and CMV-seronegative. The chain has TRBV5-1 and TRBJ2-1; TRBD2 matches 7 bases. CDR3 DNA: TGCGCCAGCAGATCGGGAGGTGAGCAGTTCTTC. Translated, it gives CASRSGGEQFF. The full variable domain, its missing parts supplied by reference TRBV5-1 and TRBJ2-1, is KAGVTQTPRYLIKTRGQQVTLSCSPISGHRSVSWYQQTPGQGLQFLFEYFSETQRNKGNFPGRFSGRQFSNSRSEMNVSTLELGDSALYLCASRSGGEQFFGPGTRLTVL.